The clone carrying this T cell receptor beta chain occurred once. Its antigen is currently unknown. Time point in this sample: baseline, week 1 (first vaccination visit). Noted treatment: pre-vaccination baseline after standard-of-care therapy. Every donor had a new WHO grade 3 or 4 astrocytoma that was IDH1-mutant, with loss of nuclear ATRX. The V end was cut by 2 bases, the J end by 0 bases, with 12 bases between. Germline assignment: CDR1 MNHNS and CDR2 SASEGT. The CDR3 runs to 16 residues. This specimen comes from a study of a mutant IDH1 vaccine in newly diagnosed glioma. Study details: The therapy given earlier, which was standard therapy, consisted of radiotherapy, temozolomide, or both, and most of the patients received both.

General study findings and limits: Vaccination elicited immune responses in roughly 93% of patients. There seemed to be no relation between pseudoprogression and changes in top peripheral T cell clonotypes.

The method was immunoSEQ multiplex PCR; TCRdb's version includes in-frame clones alone and lacks a portion of them. The data show 99,000 or so clones, 80% to 90% seen once. The sequence derives from a woman aged 50 to 60 with glioma. The sequencing used PBMCs, collected from a glioma patient treated with radiotherapy, temozolomide or both. This chain uses TRBV6-1 with TRBJ2-3, with D unclear. CDR3 region: CASSERGSPSTDTQYF. The CDR3 bases are TGTGCCAGCAGTGAAAGAGGTAGTCCTAGCACAGATACGCAGTATTTT.